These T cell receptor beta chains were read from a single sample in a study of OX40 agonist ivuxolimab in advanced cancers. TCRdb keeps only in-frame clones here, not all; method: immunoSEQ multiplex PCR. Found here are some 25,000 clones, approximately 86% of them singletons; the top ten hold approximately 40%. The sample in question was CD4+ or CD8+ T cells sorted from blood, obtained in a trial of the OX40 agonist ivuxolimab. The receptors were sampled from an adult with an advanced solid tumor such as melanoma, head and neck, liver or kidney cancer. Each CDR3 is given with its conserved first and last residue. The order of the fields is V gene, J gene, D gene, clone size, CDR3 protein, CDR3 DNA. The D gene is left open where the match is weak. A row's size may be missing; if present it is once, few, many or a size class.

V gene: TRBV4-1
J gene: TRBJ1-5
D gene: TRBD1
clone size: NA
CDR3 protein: CASSIRFTRDRGSNQPQHF
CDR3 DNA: TGCGCCAGCAGCATCCGCTTTACCCGGGACAGGGGTAGCAATCAGCCCCAGCATTTT

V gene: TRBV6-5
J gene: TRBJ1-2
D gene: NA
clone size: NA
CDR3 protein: CASSPGPLGYTF
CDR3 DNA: TGTGCCAGCAGTCCCGGCCCCTTGGGCTACACCTTC

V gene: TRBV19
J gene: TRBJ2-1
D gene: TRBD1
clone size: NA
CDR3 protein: CASGSGTGDYNEQFF
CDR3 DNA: TGTGCCAGTGGGTCCGGGACAGGGGACTACAATGAGCAGTTCTTC

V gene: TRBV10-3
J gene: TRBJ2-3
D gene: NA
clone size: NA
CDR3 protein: CAISSGGGTDTQYF
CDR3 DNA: TGTGCCATCAGCTCTGGAGGAGGCACAGATACGCAGTATTTT

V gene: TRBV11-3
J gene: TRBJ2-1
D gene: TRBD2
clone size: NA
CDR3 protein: CASSLGGPSGRNEQFF
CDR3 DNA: TGTGCCAGCAGCTTAGGGGGTCCTAGCGGGAGAAATGAGCAGTTCTTC

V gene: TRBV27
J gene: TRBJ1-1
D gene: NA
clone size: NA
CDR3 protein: CASSLSQYTEAFF
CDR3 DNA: TGTGCCAGCAGTTTAAGCCAGTACACTGAAGCTTTCTTT

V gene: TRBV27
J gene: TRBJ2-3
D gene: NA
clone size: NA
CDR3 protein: CASRDRTGLNTDTQYF
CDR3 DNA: TGTGCCAGCCGAGACAGGACGGGACTCAACACAGATACGCAGTATTTT

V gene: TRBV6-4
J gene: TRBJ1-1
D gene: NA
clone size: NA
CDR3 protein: CASRYRQPWNTEAFF
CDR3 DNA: TGTGCCAGCAGATATCGTCAGCCTTGGAACACTGAAGCTTTCTTT

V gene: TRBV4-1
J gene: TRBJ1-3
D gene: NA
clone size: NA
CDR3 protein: CASSPKGWGLVGNTIYF
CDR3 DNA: TGCGCCAGCAGCCCCAAAGGATGGGGGCTAGTTGGAAACACCATATATTTT

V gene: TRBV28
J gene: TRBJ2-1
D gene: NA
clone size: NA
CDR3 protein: CASFPGTALGNEQFF
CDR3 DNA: TGTGCCAGCTTCCCCGGGACGGCCTTAGGTAATGAGCAGTTCTTC

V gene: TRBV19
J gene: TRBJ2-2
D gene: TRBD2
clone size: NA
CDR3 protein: CASSMTSSGELFF
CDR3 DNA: TGTGCCAGTAGTATGACTAGCTCCGGGGAGCTGTTTTTT

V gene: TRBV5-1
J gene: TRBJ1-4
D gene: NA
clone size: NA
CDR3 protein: CASSLAGEKLFF
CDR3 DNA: TGCGCCAGCAGCTTGGCCGGTGAAAAACTGTTTTTT

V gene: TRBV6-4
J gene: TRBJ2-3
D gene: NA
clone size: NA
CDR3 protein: CASSDSGGGSTDTQYF
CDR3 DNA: TGTGCCAGCAGTGACTCTGGGGGAGGCTCCACAGATACGCAGTATTTT

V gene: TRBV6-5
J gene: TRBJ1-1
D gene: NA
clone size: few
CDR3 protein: CASRQGITEAFF
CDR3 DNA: TGTGCCAGCAGGCAGGGCATAACTGAAGCTTTCTTT

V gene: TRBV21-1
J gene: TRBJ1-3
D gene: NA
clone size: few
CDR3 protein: CASSLGGTGGFKLGNTIYF
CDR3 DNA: TGTGCCAGCAGCCTCGGGGGGACAGGGGGCTTTAAACTCGGAAACACCATATATTTT

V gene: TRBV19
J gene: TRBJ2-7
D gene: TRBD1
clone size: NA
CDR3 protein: CASSPQGGPYEQYF
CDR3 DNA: TGTGCCAGTAGTCCACAGGGGGGCCCCTACGAGCAGTACTTC

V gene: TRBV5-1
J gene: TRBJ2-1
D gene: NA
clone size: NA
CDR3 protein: CASSLANNEQFF
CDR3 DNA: TGCGCCAGCAGCTTGGCGAACAATGAGCAGTTCTTC

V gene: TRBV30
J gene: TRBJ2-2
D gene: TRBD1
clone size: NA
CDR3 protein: CAKGTDPGELFF
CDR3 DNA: TGTGCCAAAGGGACAGATCCCGGGGAGCTGTTTTTT

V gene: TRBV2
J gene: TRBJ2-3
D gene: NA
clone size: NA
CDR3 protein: CASIGPDTQYF
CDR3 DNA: TGTGCCAGCATCGGTCCAGATACGCAGTATTTT

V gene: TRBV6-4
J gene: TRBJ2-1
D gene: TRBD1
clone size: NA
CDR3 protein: CASRGPGGDEQFF
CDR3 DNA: TGTGCCAGCCGGGGACCAGGGGGAGATGAGCAGTTCTTC

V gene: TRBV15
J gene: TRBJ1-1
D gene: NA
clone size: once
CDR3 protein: CATSARGMNTEAFF
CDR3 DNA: TGTGCCACCAGCGCTCGGGGAATGAACACTGAAGCTTTCTTT

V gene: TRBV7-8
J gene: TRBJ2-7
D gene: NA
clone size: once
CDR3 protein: CASSLTGKSSYEQYF
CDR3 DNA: TGTGCCAGCAGCTTAACAGGAAAGTCGTCCTACGAGCAGTACTTC

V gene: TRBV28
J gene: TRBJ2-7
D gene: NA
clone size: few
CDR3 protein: CASSRRLRDPPYEQYF
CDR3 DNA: TGTGCCAGCAGCCGACGCCTTCGGGACCCACCCTACGAGCAGTACTTC

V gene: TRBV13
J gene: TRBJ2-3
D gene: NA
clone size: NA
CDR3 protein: CASSLLSTDTQYF
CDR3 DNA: TGTGCCAGCAGCTTACTGTCGACAGATACGCAGTATTTT

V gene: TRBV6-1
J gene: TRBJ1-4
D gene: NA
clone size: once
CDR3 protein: CASRDNEKLFF
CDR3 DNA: TGTGCCAGCAGGGACAATGAAAAACTGTTTTTT